This T cell receptor (beta chain) was captured by sequencing in a study of blood T cell repertoires in COVID-19. The overall study: The origin of the acute and convalescent COVID-19 samples was the United States, Italy and Spain. PBMCs, B-cell-depleted T cells, or T cells provided the cDNA or gDNA that made up the material.

Source study methods: For nucleated cells, counts were estimated from reference gene primer amplification. The data were produced by immunoSEQ multiplex PCR, yet TCRdb's version contains in-frame clones alone and is incomplete. V, J and clone size derive from that table, while D and trimming were established from the DNA sequence. The sample records 45,000 to 65,000 clones, roughly 88% being singletons. Seattle participants joined during active infection and were tracked over time. The germline gives CDR1 LGHNA, CDR2 YSLEER. Trimming cost V 4 bases and J 0 bases; bases outside gene matches: 2. This CDR3 comprises 14 residues.

This clonotype was sampled from a man aged 25 to 45 with COVID-19, enrolled during active disease. V and J are TRBV4-3 and TRBJ1-2, with 7 nucleotides matching TRBD1. Specimen: peripheral blood. In DNA form, the CDR3 reads TGCGCCAGCAGCCCAGGGGGTCCTAACTATGGCTACACCTTC. It codes for CASSPGGPNYGYTF.